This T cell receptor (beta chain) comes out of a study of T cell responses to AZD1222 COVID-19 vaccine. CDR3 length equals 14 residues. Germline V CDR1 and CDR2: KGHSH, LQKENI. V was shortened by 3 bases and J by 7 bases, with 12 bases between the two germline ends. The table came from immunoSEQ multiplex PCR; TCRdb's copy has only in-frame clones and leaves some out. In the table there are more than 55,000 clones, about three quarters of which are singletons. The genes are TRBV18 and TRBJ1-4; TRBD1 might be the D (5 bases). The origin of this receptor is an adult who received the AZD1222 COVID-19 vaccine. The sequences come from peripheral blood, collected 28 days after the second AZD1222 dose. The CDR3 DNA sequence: TGTGCCAGCTCACCGCCCGGGACGACTGAAAAACTGTTTTTT. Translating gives CASSPPGTTEKLFF.